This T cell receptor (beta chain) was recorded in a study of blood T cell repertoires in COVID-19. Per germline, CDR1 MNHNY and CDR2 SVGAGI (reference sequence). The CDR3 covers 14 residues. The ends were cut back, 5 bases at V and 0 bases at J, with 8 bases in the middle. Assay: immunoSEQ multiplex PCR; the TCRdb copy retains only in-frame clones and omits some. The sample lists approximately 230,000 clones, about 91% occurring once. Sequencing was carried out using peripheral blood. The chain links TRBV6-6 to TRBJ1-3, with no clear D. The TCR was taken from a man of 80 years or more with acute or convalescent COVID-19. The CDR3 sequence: CASSNGRSGNTIYF. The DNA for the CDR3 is TGTGCCAGCAGTAACGGTCGCTCTGGAAACACCATATATTTT.